This T cell receptor beta chain was profiled in a study of CD8 T cells in ankylosing spondylitis. Study results and caveats: A TCR beta motif made of fewer than ten highly homologous variants seemed typical of ankylosing spondylitis blood.

V lost 2 bases and J 4 bases, leaving 10 bases between the germline ends. This CDR3 is 14 amino acids long. Germline-derived CDR1 and CDR2 are SGHTA and FQGNSA. TCRdb reprocessed the 5' RACE reads via MiXCR and lists one record per CDR3 protein. The sample lists more than 500,000 distinct CDR3 sequences; approximately 5% were seen once. This clonotype has at least ten counts. Its cognate antigen is unknown. The chain employs TRBV7-2 and TRBJ2-3, with D possibly matching TRBD1 (5 bases). This sequence originates from a male donor with ankylosing spondylitis. Sequencing was done on a sample of blood, either unsorted or a sorted T cell fraction (not recorded which). The CDR3 DNA is TGTGCCAGCAGCTTAAAAGGGGCAGCAGATACGCAGTATTTT. Its translation is CASSLKGAADTQYF.